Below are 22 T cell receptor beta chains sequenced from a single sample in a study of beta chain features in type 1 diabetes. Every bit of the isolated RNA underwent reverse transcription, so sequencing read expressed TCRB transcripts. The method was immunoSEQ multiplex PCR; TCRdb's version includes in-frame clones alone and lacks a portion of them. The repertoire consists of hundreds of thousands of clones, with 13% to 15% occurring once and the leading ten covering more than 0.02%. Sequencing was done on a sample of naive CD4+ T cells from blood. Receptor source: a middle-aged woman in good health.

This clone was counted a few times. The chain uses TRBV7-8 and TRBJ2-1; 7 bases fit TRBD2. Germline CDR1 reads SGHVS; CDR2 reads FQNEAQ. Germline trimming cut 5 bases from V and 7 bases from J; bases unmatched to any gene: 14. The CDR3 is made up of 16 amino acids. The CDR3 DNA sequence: TGTGCCAGCAGCCCCCTGGGGGGGGGTCTTGGAAATGAGCAGTTCTTC. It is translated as CASSPLGGGLGNEQFF. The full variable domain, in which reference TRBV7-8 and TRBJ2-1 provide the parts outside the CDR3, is GAGVSQSPRYKVAKRGQDVALRCDPISGHVSLFWYQQALGQGPEFLTYFQNEAQLDKSGLPSDRFFAERPEGSVSTLKIQRTQQEDSAVYLCASSPLGGGLGNEQFFGPGTRLTVL.

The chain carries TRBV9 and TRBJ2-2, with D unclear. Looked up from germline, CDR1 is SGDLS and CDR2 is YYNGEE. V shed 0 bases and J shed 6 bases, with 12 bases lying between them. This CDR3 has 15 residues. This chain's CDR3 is CASSVDPTLPGELFF. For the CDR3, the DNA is TGTGCCAGCAGCGTAGATCCGACTCTTCCCGGGGAGCTGTTTTTT.

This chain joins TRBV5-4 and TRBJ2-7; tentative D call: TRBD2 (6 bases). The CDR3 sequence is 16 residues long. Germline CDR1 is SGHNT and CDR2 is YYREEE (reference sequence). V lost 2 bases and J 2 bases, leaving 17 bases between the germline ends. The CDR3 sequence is CASSLPGSWGAYEQYF. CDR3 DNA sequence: TGTGCCAGCAGCTTACCGGGAAGCTGGGGGGCCTACGAGCAGTACTTC.

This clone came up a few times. DNA of the CDR3: TGTGCCAGCAGCTCCCGGTGGACACTGAACACTGAAGCTTTCTTT. Translation gives CASSSRWTLNTEAFF. The V and J genes are TRBV13 and TRBJ1-1, with D possibly TRBD1 on 5 matching bases. Trimming left V 4 bases short and J 0 bases short, with 12 bases between. Germline V lookup: CDR1 PRHDT, CDR2 FYEKMQ (reference sequence). The CDR3 totals 15 residues.

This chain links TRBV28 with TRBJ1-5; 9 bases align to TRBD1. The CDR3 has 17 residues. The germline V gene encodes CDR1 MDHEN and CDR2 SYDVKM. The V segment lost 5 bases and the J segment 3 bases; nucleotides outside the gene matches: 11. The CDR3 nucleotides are TGTGCCAGCAGTCGGACAGGGGTGGGGGTTTCCAATCAGCCCCAGCATTTT. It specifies CASSRTGVGVSNQPQHF.

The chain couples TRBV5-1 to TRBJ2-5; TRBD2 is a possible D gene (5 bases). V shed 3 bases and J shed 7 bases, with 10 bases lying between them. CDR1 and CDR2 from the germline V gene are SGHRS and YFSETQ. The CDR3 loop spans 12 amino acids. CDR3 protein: CASSYGEWTQYF. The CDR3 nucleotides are TGCGCCAGCAGCTACGGGGAATGGACCCAGTACTTC.

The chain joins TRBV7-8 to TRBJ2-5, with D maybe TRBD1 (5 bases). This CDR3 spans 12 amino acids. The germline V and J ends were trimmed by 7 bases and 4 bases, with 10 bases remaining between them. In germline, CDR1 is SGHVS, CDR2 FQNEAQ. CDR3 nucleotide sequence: TGTGCCAGCACCTTGGGGCGAGAGACCCAGTACTTC. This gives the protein CASTLGRETQYF. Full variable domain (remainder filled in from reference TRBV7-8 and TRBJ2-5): GAGVSQSPRYKVAKRGQDVALRCDPISGHVSLFWYQQALGQGPEFLTYFQNEAQLDKSGLPSDRFFAERPEGSVSTLKIQRTQQEDSAVYLCASTLGRETQYFGPGTRLLVL.

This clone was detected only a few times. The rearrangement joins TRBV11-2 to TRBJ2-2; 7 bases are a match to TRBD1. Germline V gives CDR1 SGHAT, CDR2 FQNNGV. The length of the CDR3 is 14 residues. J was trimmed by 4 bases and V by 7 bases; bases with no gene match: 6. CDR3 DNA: TGTGCCAGCAAAGACAGGGCGAGCACCGGGGAGCTGTTTTTT. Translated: CASKDRASTGELFF.

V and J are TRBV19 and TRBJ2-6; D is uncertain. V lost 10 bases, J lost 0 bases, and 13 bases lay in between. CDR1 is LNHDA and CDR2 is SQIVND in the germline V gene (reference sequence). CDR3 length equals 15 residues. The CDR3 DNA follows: TGTGCCATTTCCTCGAGATTCTCTGGGGCCAACGTCCTGACTTTC. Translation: CAISSRFSGANVLTF.

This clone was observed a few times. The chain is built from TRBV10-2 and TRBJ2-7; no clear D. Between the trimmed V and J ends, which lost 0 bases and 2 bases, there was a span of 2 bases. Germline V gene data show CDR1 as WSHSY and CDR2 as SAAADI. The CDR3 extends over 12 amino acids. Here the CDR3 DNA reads TGCGCCAGCAGTGAGTCCGCCTACGAGCAGTACTTC. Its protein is CASSESAYEQYF.

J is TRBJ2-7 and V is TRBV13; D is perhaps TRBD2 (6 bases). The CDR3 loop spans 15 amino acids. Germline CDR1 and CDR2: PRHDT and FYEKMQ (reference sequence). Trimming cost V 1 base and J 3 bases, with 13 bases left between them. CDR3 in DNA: TGTGCCAGCAGCTTAGTTCGGGGGAATTTCTACGAGCAGTACTTC. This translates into CASSLVRGNFYEQYF.

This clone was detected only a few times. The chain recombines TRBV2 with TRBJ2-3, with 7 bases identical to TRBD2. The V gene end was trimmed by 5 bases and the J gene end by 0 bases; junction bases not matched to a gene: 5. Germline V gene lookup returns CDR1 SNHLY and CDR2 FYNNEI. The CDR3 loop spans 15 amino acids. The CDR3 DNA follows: TGTGCCAGCAGTTTAAGCGGGAAAAGCACAGATACGCAGTATTTT. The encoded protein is CASSLSGKSTDTQYF.

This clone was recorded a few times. The CDR3 region is CASSPDRVTGELFF. CDR3 bases: TGTGCCAGCTCACCGGACAGGGTCACCGGGGAGCTGTTTTTT. The chain employs TRBV18 and TRBJ2-2; 8 bases map to TRBD1. CDR1 and CDR2 (germline): KGHSH, LQKENI. CDR3 length: 14 residues. After removal of 3 bases from V and 4 bases from J, the junction contained 1 base not matched to a gene. Based on the CDR3 plus reference TRBV18 and TRBJ2-2, the full variable domain is NAGVMQNPRHLVRRRGQEARLRCSPMKGHSHVYWYRQLPEEGLKFMVYLQKENIIDESGMPKERFSAEFPKEGPSILRIQQVVRGDSAAYFCASSPDRVTGELFFGEGSRLTVL.

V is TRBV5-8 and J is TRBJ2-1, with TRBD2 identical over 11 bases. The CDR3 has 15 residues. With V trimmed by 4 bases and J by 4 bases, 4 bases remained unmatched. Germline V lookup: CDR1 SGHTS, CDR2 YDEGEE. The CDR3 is CASSQGLADYNEQFF. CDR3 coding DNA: TGTGCCAGCAGCCAGGGACTAGCGGATTACAATGAGCAGTTCTTC. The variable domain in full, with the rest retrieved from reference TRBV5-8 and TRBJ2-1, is EAGVTQSPTHLIKTRGQQATLRCSPISGHTSVYWYQQALGLGLQFLLWYDEGEERNRGNFPPRFSGRQFPNYSSELNVNALELEDSALYLCASSQGLADYNEQFFGPGTRLTVL.

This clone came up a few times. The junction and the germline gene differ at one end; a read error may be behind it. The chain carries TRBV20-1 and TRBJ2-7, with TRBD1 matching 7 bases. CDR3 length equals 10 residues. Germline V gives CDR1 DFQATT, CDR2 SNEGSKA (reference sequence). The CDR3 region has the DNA TGCAGTGCTGGGACAGCCAAGGTACATTTC. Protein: CSAGTAKVHF.

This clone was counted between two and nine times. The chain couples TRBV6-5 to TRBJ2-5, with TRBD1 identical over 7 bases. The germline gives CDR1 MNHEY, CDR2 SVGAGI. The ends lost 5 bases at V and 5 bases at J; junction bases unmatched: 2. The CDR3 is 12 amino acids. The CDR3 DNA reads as TGTGCCAGCAGTGCCAGGGGGGAGACCCAGTACTTC. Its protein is CASSARGETQYF.

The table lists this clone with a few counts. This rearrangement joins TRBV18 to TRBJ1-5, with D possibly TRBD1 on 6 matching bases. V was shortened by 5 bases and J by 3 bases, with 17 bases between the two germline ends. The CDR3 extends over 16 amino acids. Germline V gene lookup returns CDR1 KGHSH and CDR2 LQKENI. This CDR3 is CASSVLRGSTNQPQHF. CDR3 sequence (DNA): TGTGCCAGCTCAGTACTCAGGGGCAGCACCAATCAGCCCCAGCATTTT.

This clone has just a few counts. As DNA, the CDR3 is TGTGCCAGCAGCCACCCCCTAGCGGGGGGATTCAAGGATGAGCAGTTCTTC. This translates into CASSHPLAGGFKDEQFF. The chain employs TRBV7-9 and TRBJ2-1, with 11 nucleotides matching TRBD2. Trimming at V came to 5 bases and at J to 8 bases, leaving 14 bases not matched to a gene. The length of the CDR3 is 17 residues. Germline-derived CDR1 and CDR2 are SEHNR and FQNEAQ (reference sequence).

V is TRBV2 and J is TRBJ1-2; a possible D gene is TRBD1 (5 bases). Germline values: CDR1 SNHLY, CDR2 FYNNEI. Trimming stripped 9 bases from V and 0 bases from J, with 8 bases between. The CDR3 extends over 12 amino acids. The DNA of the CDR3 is TGTGCCAGGTTGACAGCTAACTATGGCTACACCTTC. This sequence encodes CARLTANYGYTF.

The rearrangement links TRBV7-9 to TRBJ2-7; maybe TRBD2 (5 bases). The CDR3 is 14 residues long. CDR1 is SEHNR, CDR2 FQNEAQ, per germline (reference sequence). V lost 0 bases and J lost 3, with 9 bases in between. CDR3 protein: CASSLADFRYEQYF. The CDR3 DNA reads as TGTGCCAGCAGCTTAGCGGACTTTCGCTACGAGCAGTACTTC.

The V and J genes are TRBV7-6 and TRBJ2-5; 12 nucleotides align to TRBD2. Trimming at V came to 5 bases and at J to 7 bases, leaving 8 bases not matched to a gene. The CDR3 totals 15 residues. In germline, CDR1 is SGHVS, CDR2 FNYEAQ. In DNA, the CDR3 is TGTGCCAGCAGCACATCTAGCGGGGGGGCCGGGACCCAGTACTTC. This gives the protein CASSTSSGGAGTQYF.

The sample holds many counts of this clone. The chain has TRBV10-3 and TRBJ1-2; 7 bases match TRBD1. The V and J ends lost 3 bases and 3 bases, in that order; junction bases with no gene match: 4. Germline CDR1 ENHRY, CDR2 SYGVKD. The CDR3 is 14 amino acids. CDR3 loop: CAISDSGQDYGYTF. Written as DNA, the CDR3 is TGTGCCATCAGTGACTCCGGACAGGACTATGGCTACACCTTC.